Presented here are 23 T cell receptor beta chains from one specimen sequenced in a study of glioma-infiltrating T cells. Amplification of TCR alpha and beta CDR3 regions from RNA used iRepertoire nested multiplex PCR. TCRdb processed the multiplex PCR reads anew with MiXCR; each CDR3 protein has one entry. Of around 190,000 distinct CDR3 sequences listed, about 40% are singletons. The sequencing input was glioma tissue, nonneoplastic brain tissue, or PBMCs (not recorded which). These receptors came from a human donor with low-grade glioma or glioblastoma, undergoing nonglioma brain surgery, or in good health (not recorded which).

The chain carries TRBV29-1 and TRBJ2-7; TRBD2 matches 9 bases. From germline, CDR1 is SQVTM and CDR2 ANQGSEA. This CDR3 is built from 12 residues. V lost 4 bases, J lost 2 bases, and 0 bases stayed unmatched. CDR3 nucleotides: TGCAGCGTTGTAGCGGGGGCCTACGAGCAGTACTTC. Protein: CSVVAGAYEQYF.

This clonotype was counted many times. The chain is built from TRBV28 and TRBJ1-2, with D possibly being TRBD1 (6 bases). Germline CDR1 MDHEN, CDR2 SYDVKM. This CDR3 region has 16 residues. V lost 6 bases to trimming and J lost 4 bases, with 21 bases between them. The CDR3 DNA sequence: TGTGCCAGCAGAGATCACCCAGGACAGAGCTTCTATGGCTACACCTTC. Translation gives CASRDHPGQSFYGYTF.

Of note for this clonotype: One end of the junction does not line up with germline, which may come from a read error. CDR3 amino acids: CATSLDIAGGEAQYF. The CDR3 DNA follows: TGTGCCACTTCTTTAGATATAGCGGGCGGAGAGGCCCAGTACTTC. This rearrangement joins TRBV24-1 to TRBJ2-5, with 7 bases matching TRBD2. In germline, CDR1 is KGHDR, CDR2 SFDVKD. This CDR3 spans 15 amino acids.

CDR3 residues: CASSSSPGLALTDTQYF. CDR3 nucleotide sequence: TGCGCCAGCAGCTCCTCACCTGGACTAGCCCTCACAGATACGCAGTATTTT. V is TRBV5-1 and J is TRBJ2-3; 8 nucleotides align to TRBD2. Germline values: CDR1 SGHRS, CDR2 YFSETQ. The trim removed 3 bases at V and 2 bases at J, leaving 11 bases unmatched. The CDR3 runs 17 residues.

This chain uses TRBV7-2 with TRBJ2-2; D gene ambiguous. CDR3 size: 17 residues. The V and J ends lost 2 bases and 1 base respectively, with 14 bases between them. Per germline, CDR1 SGHTA and CDR2 FQGNSA. This chain's CDR3 is CASSLRHAWENTGELFF. The CDR3 DNA reads TGTGCCAGCAGCTTAAGGCATGCGTGGGAGAACACCGGGGAGCTGTTTTTT.

Worth noting for this clonotype: One end of the junction varies from germline; a read error may be responsible. The J gene is TRBJ1-5, the V gene TRBV6-2 or TRBV6-3; unclear D gene. The germline gives CDR1 MNHEY, CDR2 SVGEGT. This CDR3 has 15 amino acids. The CDR3 nucleotides are TGTGCCAGAAGTGATGGCCAGCAGTTCAATCAGCCCAAGCATTTT. Protein sequence: CARSDGQQFNQPKHF.

As for this clonotype: A much larger clone is a single base away; this may be a read error. The chain is built from TRBV28 and TRBJ2-7; TRBD1 agrees at 7 bases. This CDR3 comprises 14 residues. CDR1 and CDR2 (germline): MDHEN, SYDVKM. Trimming removed 9 bases from V and 3 bases from J; junction bases left unmatched: 11. CDR3 coding DNA: TGTGCCAGAAGTCTCGGACAGGACCTCTACGAGCAGTACTTC. Amino acids: CARSLGQDLYEQYF.

Concerning this clonotype: Possible read error: a much larger clone is one base away. J is TRBJ2-3 and V is TRBV7-2, with D possibly TRBD2 on 5 matching bases. The V end was cut by 1 base, the J end by 4 bases, with 12 bases between. Germline values: CDR1 SGHTA, CDR2 FQGNSA. The CDR3 is 15 amino acids. In nucleotides, the CDR3 is TGTGCCAGCAGCTTAGGGGCTAGCTGGCCAGATACGCAGTATTTT. As protein: CASSLGASWPDTQYF.

The chain combines TRBV7-9 with TRBJ1-1; D gene uncertain. Deletions cut 6 bases from V and 5 bases from J, with 13 bases between. This CDR3 is built from 13 residues. Germline V gene data show CDR1 as SEHNR and CDR2 as FQNEAQ (reference sequence). This CDR3 is CASSYSRGTEAFF. As DNA, the CDR3 is TGTGCCAGCAGTTACTCCCGCGGGACTGAAGCTTTCTTT.

In the case of this clonotype: Since a much larger clone is just one base distant, this may be a read error. The J gene is TRBJ2-1, the V gene TRBV28; D is perhaps TRBD1 (6 bases). This CDR3 spans 17 amino acids. V was trimmed by 2 bases and J by 0 bases, leaving 14 bases between them. The germline gives CDR1 MDHEN, CDR2 SYDVKM. CDR3 DNA sequence: TGTGCCAGCAGTTTAAGTGGGACAAGGCCCTCCTACAATGAGCAGTTCTTC. Protein: CASSLSGTRPSYNEQFF. Together with reference TRBV28 and TRBJ2-1, the CDR3 gives the full variable domain: DVKVTQSSRYLVKRTGEKVFLECVQDMDHENMFWYRQDPGLGLRLIYFSYDVKMKEKGDIPEGYSVSREKKERFSLILESASTNQTSMYLCASSLSGTRPSYNEQFFGPGTRLTVL.

This clonotype was observed at least ten times. J is TRBJ2-5 and V is TRBV3-1; weak D call: TRBD2 (5 bases). Germline V gene sequence: CDR1 LGHDT, CDR2 YNNKEL (reference sequence). V lost 5 bases to trimming and J lost 1 base, with 14 bases between them. The CDR3 contains 15 residues. CDR3 sequence reads: CASSDVRETQETQYF. Here the CDR3 DNA reads TGTGCCAGCAGCGACGTGAGGGAGACCCAAGAGACCCAGTACTTC.

To note about this clonotype: One end of the junction fails to match germline, which may point to a read error. This chain connects TRBV2 to TRBJ1-6; tentative D call: TRBD1 (5 bases). The CDR3 has 18 residues. Germline V CDR1 and CDR2: SNHLY, FYNNEI. The CDR3 coding sequence is TGTGACAGCAGTTCCGGGGCGTATGGCAGCTCCTATAATTCACCCCTCCACTTT. Translated, it gives CDSSSGAYGSSYNSPLHF.

This clonotype has a handful of counts. This chain links TRBV28 with TRBJ2-7, with TRBD1 matching 11 bases. Germline V gene data show CDR1 as MDHEN and CDR2 as SYDVKM. The CDR3 sequence is 20 residues long. Trimming removed 3 bases from V and 7 bases from J; junction bases left unmatched: 23. The CDR3 nucleotides read TGTGCCAGCAGTTTCGCGAGTGTGAGGACGACGGGACAGGGGGTGGATGAGCAGTACTTC. Protein: CASSFASVRTTGQGVDEQYF.

This clonotype occurred once. One junction end does not reproduce the germline sequence, and a read error may be involved. The rearrangement uses TRBV12-3 or TRBV12-4 and TRBJ1-1; 7 positions agree with TRBD1. This CDR3 has 14 residues. In DNA form, the CDR3 reads TGTGTCAGCAGAGAGGGGGCTTTGAACACTGAAGCTTTCTTT. Protein: CVSREGALNTEAFF.

This clonotype has only a few counts. CDR3 bases: TGCAGCGTTGACCTCCGACAGGATACGCAGTATTTT. Encoded protein: CSVDLRQDTQYF. This sequence joins TRBV29-1 and TRBJ2-3; possible D gene TRBD1, 5 bases. Between the trimmed V and J ends, which lost 3 bases and 6 bases, there was a span of 10 bases. CDR3 length: 12 residues. The germline CDR1 and CDR2 sequences are SQVTM and ANQGSEA.

This clonotype was picked up a small number of times. The V and J genes are TRBV29-1 and TRBJ2-7, with TRBD1 matching 10 bases. Unmatched junction bases numbered 7, after V lost 7 bases and J lost 7 bases. Germline CDR1 SQVTM, CDR2 ANQGSEA. This CDR3 is 12 amino acids long. DNA for the CDR3: TGCAGCGCCGGGACAGGGGAAGAAGAGCAGTACTTC. Translated: CSAGTGEEEQYF.

Details on this clonotype: A read error is possible here, since a much larger clone lies one base away. This chain links TRBV2 with TRBJ1-6; 9 bases agree with TRBD1. The CDR3 has 13 residues. The trim removed 9 bases at V and 12 bases at J, leaving 9 bases unmatched. CDR1 and CDR2 (germline): SNHLY, FYNNEI. DNA for the CDR3: TGTGCCAGGAGGGGACAGGGTTATGGACCCCTCCACTTT. This encodes CARRGQGYGPLHF.

With regard to this clonotype: Relative to the germline gene, one junction end is altered; a read error may explain this. The V and J genes are TRBV29-1 and TRBJ2-1; no clear D. Per germline, CDR1 SQVTM and CDR2 ANQGSEA. CDR3 size: 13 residues. In nucleotides, the CDR3 is TGCAGCGTGTACGGGCGTGGGAAGAATGAGAAGTTCTTC. Amino acid sequence: CSVYGRGKNEKFF.

The chain is built from TRBV2 and TRBJ1-2; tentative D call: TRBD1 (6 bases). Germline CDR1 is SNHLY and CDR2 is FYNNEI. This CDR3 has 11 residues. With 6 bases removed from V and 11 bases from J, the gap between germline ends came to 13 bases. The DNA of the CDR3 is TGTGCCAGCAGGGCCCACAGGGAGTACACCTTC. Protein sequence: CASRAHREYTF.

Concerning this clonotype itself: A much larger clone lies a single base off, so this may be a read error. This sequence joins TRBV4-1 and TRBJ1-2; D unresolved. Germline CDR1 reads MGHRA; CDR2 reads YSYEKL. Trimming removed 0 bases at V and 4 bases at J, with 9 bases between. The CDR3 contains 14 residues. DNA of the CDR3: TGCGCCAGCAGCCAAGACGCGCTTAGCTATGGCTACACCTTC. This translates into CASSQDALSYGYTF.

Turning to this clonotype: A read error is possible here, since a much larger clone lies one base away. V and J are TRBV6-1 and TRBJ2-5; unclear D gene. CDR1 is MNHNS, CDR2 SASEGT, per germline. The CDR3 spans 13 residues. Trimming stripped 6 bases from V and 3 bases from J, with 11 bases between. The CDR3 bases are TGTGCCAGCAGGCCTACAGAGAAAGAGACCCAGTACTTC. Translated, it gives CASRPTEKETQYF.

This clonotype has a count of ten or more. The V gene is TRBV15, the J gene TRBJ2-5, with 10 positions matching TRBD2. The V gene's germline CDR1 is LNHNV and CDR2 YYDKDF (reference sequence). The CDR3 loop spans 15 amino acids. The J segment lost 3 bases and the V segment lost 5 bases, leaving 6 bases of the junction unmatched. Written as DNA, the CDR3 is TGTGCCACCAGCGGGGACGGACTAGCGGAAGAGACCCAGTACTTC. It codes for CATSGDGLAEETQYF. The whole variable domain, remainder taken from reference TRBV15 and TRBJ2-5, is DAMVIQNPRYQVTQFGKPVTLSCSQTLNHNVMYWYQQKSSQAPKLLFHYYDKDFNNEADTPDNFQSRRPNTSFCFLDIRSPGLGDTAMYLCATSGDGLAEETQYFGPGTRLLVL.

This clonotype showed up many times. V and J are TRBV15 and TRBJ2-7; D remains ambiguous. Germline V CDR1 and CDR2: LNHNV, YYDKDF (reference sequence). The germline V and J ends were trimmed by 0 bases and 6 bases, with 9 bases remaining between them. The CDR3 is 13 amino acids. The CDR3 DNA reads as TGTGCCACCAGCAGAGATAGGTTGGGCGAGCAGTACTTC. Translating it yields CATSRDRLGEQYF.